The rows below give T cell receptor beta chains drawn from one sample of a study of T cell changes during pregnancy in multiple sclerosis. TCRdb keeps only in-frame clones here, not all; method: immunoSEQ multiplex PCR. The data show 84,000 or so clones, about 95% seen once. Sequenced material: peripheral blood, taken in the third trimester of pregnancy. Receptors originate from a female donor with multiple sclerosis, enrolled in a pregnancy study. Each CDR3 is given with its conserved first and last residue. D genes are given only for firm matches. Size tells how often a clone was seen (once, few, many) or the class of an expanded clone, and some rows leave it out.

J: TRBJ1-5
V: TRBV6-1
size: .
D: .
DNA: TGTGCCGCCGGGTCCTCTTACGATCAGCCCCAGCATTTT
CDR3: CAAGSSYDQPQHF

J: TRBJ1-1
V: TRBV5-1
size: .
D: .
DNA: TGCGCCAGCAGCACCACGGGACTTTCGGGGACTGAAGCTTTCTTT
CDR3: CASSTTGLSGTEAFF

J: TRBJ1-5
V: TRBV27
size: .
D: .
DNA: TGTGCCAGCAGTTTCTCTCCTTATAGCAATCAGCCCCAGCATTTT
CDR3: CASSFSPYSNQPQHF

J: TRBJ1-6
V: TRBV15
size: .
D: .
DNA: TGTGCCACTACTCTAATCTTGGGGCCTAATTCACCCCTCCACTTT
CDR3: CATTLILGPNSPLHF

J: TRBJ1-1
V: TRBV5-4
size: .
D: .
DNA: TGTGCCAGCAGCTTGCGAGGGAACTTGAACACTGAAGCTTTCTTT
CDR3: CASSLRGNLNTEAFF

J: TRBJ1-5
V: TRBV27
size: once
D: .
DNA: TGTGCCAGCAGGCCTGGGGGCACAAATCAGCCCCAGCATTTT
CDR3: CASRPGGTNQPQHF

J: TRBJ2-3
V: TRBV4-2
size: .
D: TRBD2
DNA: TGTGCCAGCAGCCAAGATACTGGGACTAGCGGGGGGGCCAACCCAGCAGATACGCAGTATTTT
CDR3: CASSQDTGTSGGANPADTQYF

J: TRBJ2-3
V: TRBV10-3
size: .
D: .
DNA: TGTGCCATCAGCCCCGTCACAGATACGCAGTATTTT
CDR3: CAISPVTDTQYF

J: TRBJ1-1
V: TRBV5-3
size: .
D: TRBD1
DNA: TGTGCCAGAAGCTTCCCAGGGGGCGAGGATACTGAAGCTTTCTTT
CDR3: CARSFPGGEDTEAFF

J: TRBJ1-1
V: TRBV6-1
size: .
D: TRBD1
DNA: TGTGCCAGCAGTGATCACAGGGGTCTTCCGATGAACACTGAAGCTTTCTTT
CDR3: CASSDHRGLPMNTEAFF

J: TRBJ2-7
V: TRBV7-2
size: once
D: .
DNA: TGTGCCAGCAGCTTAAGTAAGTGGGGCAGGACCTACGAGCAGTACTTC
CDR3: CASSLSKWGRTYEQYF

J: TRBJ2-7
V: TRBV11-3
size: .
D: .
DNA: TGTGCCAGCAGCTTAGGGGGTGCGGGCGCCGGAGAGCAGTACTTC
CDR3: CASSLGGAGAGEQYF

J: TRBJ2-1
V: TRBV6-5
size: .
D: TRBD2
DNA: TGTGCCAGCAGCTTAGCGGGGGAAAGGGAGGATGAGCAGTTCTTC
CDR3: CASSLAGEREDEQFF

J: TRBJ2-1
V: TRBV7-6
size: .
D: .
DNA: TGTGCCAGCAGCCGCATCGGTAATGAGCAGTTCTTC
CDR3: CASSRIGNEQFF

J: TRBJ1-2
V: TRBV30
size: .
D: .
DNA: TGTGCCTGGAGTATAGGGGCGCAAGGCTACACCTTC
CDR3: CAWSIGAQGYTF

J: TRBJ2-5
V: TRBV5-6
size: .
D: TRBD2
DNA: TGTGCCAGCAGCTTCGGGACTAGGCAAGAGACCCAGTACTTC
CDR3: CASSFGTRQETQYF

J: TRBJ2-2
V: TRBV10-1
size: .
D: TRBD2
DNA: TGCGCCAGCAGTGAAATGGTAGCGGGGGGTCGGAACACCGGGGAGCTGTTTTTT
CDR3: CASSEMVAGGRNTGELFF

J: TRBJ1-1
V: TRBV6-6
size: .
D: .
DNA: TGTGCCAGCAGTTACTGGAGCTTGAACACTGAAGCTTTCTTT
CDR3: CASSYWSLNTEAFF

J: TRBJ1-6
V: TRBV5-6
size: .
D: .
DNA: TGTGCCAGCAGCTCGCCCGGGGTATATAATTCACCCCTCCACTTT
CDR3: CASSSPGVYNSPLHF

J: TRBJ1-5
V: TRBV19
size: .
D: .
DNA: TGTGCCAGTAGTATAGTGGGTCTAGTGAGTCAGCCCCAGCATTTT
CDR3: CASSIVGLVSQPQHF

J: TRBJ1-2
V: TRBV7-8
size: .
D: TRBD1
DNA: TGTGCCAGCAGCCTCGGGACAGTGAACTATGGCTACACCTTC
CDR3: CASSLGTVNYGYTF

J: TRBJ2-1
V: TRBV11-3
size: .
D: TRBD2
DNA: TGTGCCAGCAGCTTAGGAGCGAGCGGGGGCCCATACAATGAGCAGTTCTTC
CDR3: CASSLGASGGPYNEQFF

J: TRBJ1-2
V: TRBV29-1
size: .
D: TRBD1
DNA: TGCAGCGTTGGAAGTGGGACAGGGTTTTATGGCTACACCTTC
CDR3: CSVGSGTGFYGYTF

J: TRBJ2-4
V: TRBV29-1
size: .
D: .
DNA: TGCAGCGTTGCTCCCCTAGCCAAAAACATTCAGTACTTC
CDR3: CSVAPLAKNIQYF

J: TRBJ1-5
V: TRBV19
size: .
D: .
DNA: TGTGCCACTCGCTCAGGGGACGGGGATCAGCCCCAGCATTTT
CDR3: CATRSGDGDQPQHF

J: TRBJ1-1
V: TRBV7-3
size: once
D: .
DNA: TGTGCCAGCAGCTTAAGTTCGGGGACTGAAGCTTTCTTT
CDR3: CASSLSSGTEAFF

J: TRBJ1-5
V: TRBV5-1
size: .
D: .
DNA: TGCGCCAGCAGCTTGGACAGGGAAAATCAGCCCCAGCATTTT
CDR3: CASSLDRENQPQHF

J: TRBJ2-1
V: TRBV7-9
size: .
D: TRBD2
DNA: TGTGCCAGCAGCTCCATCCGGACTAGCGGGGGGGCGATCGATGAGCAGTTCTTC
CDR3: CASSSIRTSGGAIDEQFF

J: TRBJ1-6
V: TRBV27
size: .
D: TRBD1
DNA: TGTGCCAGCAGCTTAGTCCCCGGGACAGGGAGTCTAGCACCCCTCCACTTT
CDR3: CASSLVPGTGSLAPLHF

J: TRBJ1-1
V: TRBV19
size: .
D: .
DNA: TGTGCCAGTAGTATAGATGTGGGGCCCAAGATCTTTGAAGCTTTCTTT
CDR3: CASSIDVGPKIFEAFF

J: TRBJ2-7
V: TRBV4-2
size: .
D: TRBD1
DNA: TGTGCCAGCAGCCAAGAGGGACAGGGGGCGTACGAGCAGTACTTC
CDR3: CASSQEGQGAYEQYF

J: TRBJ1-3
V: TRBV4-1
size: .
D: TRBD1
DNA: TGCGCCAGCAGCCAAGCACAGGGGGCCACCATATATTTT
CDR3: CASSQAQGATIYF

J: TRBJ2-2
V: TRBV5-6
size: once
D: .
DNA: TGTGCCAGCAGCTTTATCACCCGCAGGGCCGCCGCCGGGGAGCTGTTTTTT
CDR3: CASSFITRRAAAGELFF

J: TRBJ1-2
V: TRBV5-4
size: .
D: .
DNA: TGTGCCAGCACCCTTACCCGGGGTTCTAACTATGGCTACACCTTC
CDR3: CASTLTRGSNYGYTF

J: TRBJ2-5
V: TRBV9
size: once
D: TRBD1
DNA: TGTGCCAGCAGCCCGACAGGGACAGAGACCCAGTACTTC
CDR3: CASSPTGTETQYF

J: TRBJ2-2
V: TRBV5-6
size: .
D: TRBD1
DNA: TGTGCCAGCAGCCGAAGGGACAGGGTTATAACCGGGGAGCTGTTTTTT
CDR3: CASSRRDRVITGELFF

J: TRBJ2-2
V: TRBV11-2
size: .
D: .
DNA: TGTGCCAGCAGCGGCATCCGCGGCGGGGAGCTGTTTTTT
CDR3: CASSGIRGGELFF

J: TRBJ1-1
V: TRBV2
size: few
D: TRBD1
DNA: TGTGCCATCAGGGGACAGAACGAAGCTTTCTTT
CDR3: CAIRGQNEAFF

J: TRBJ2-7
V: TRBV6-5
size: .
D: .
DNA: TGTGCCAGCAGTTACGAGGCACCTGCCAACGCGGGGGAGCAGTACTTC
CDR3: CASSYEAPANAGEQYF

J: TRBJ1-6
V: TRBV6-1
size: .
D: .
DNA: TGTGCCAGCAGTGAGGGAGGGGGAAAGATAAATTCACCCCTCCACTTT
CDR3: CASSEGGGKINSPLHF

J: TRBJ1-1
V: TRBV30
size: few
D: .
DNA: TGTGCCTGGGACGACTTAGGTGAAGCTTTCTTT
CDR3: CAWDDLGEAFF